This T cell receptor beta chain is from a study of cytomegalovirus exposure and HLA in healthy donors. Study at large: An analysis done earlier identified approximately 120 million unique TCR beta sequences from roughly 190 million T cells.

This PCR relied on a set of 60 Vbeta primers and 13 Jbeta primers. Generated by immunoSEQ multiplex PCR, the TCRdb table keeps only in-frame clones and is missing some. The table has about 180,000 clones, 84% seen once. Comments on this clone: The antigen is undetermined.

General study points: The dataset shows that most TCR sequences were rare, while some public TCRs occurred in many donors. Testing in vitro showed three CMV-associated chains specific for CMV antigens.

CDR1 is MNHEY and CDR2 is SMNVEV in the germline V gene (reference sequence). The CDR3 totals 15 residues. The V segment lost 8 bases and the J segment 0 bases; nucleotides outside the gene matches: 7. Sequencing was performed on PBMCs. This receptor was taken from a boy aged 2-15 years in good health and CMV-seronegative. This sequence joins TRBV27 and TRBJ2-1; TRBD2 matches at 7 bases. The chain's CDR3 is CASRLGGSSYNEQFF. As DNA, the CDR3 is TGTGCCAGCCGTCTGGGGGGGAGCTCCTACAATGAGCAGTTCTTC.